The entry that follows covers one T cell receptor beta chain sequence. Its antigen is still unknown. The data originate from a study of PD-1 blockade in classical Hodgkin lymphoma. In every patient, relapse followed autologous stem cell transplantation, while exposure to brentuximab vedotin differed. Findings and limits, study-wide: Patients who responded completely had about the same baseline diversity as newly diagnosed patients. Before treatment, TCR diversity in newly diagnosed patients was reportedly lower than in healthy donors.

Assay used: immunoSEQ multiplex PCR; TCRdb lists only in-frame clones, some missing. The table has 15,000 or so clones, roughly 67% seen once; the top ten hold more than 6.5%. J was trimmed by 7 bases and V by 0 bases; bases with no gene match: 8. Germline V gives CDR1 KGHSH, CDR2 LQKENI. The CDR3 loop spans 16 amino acids. Source: peripheral blood mononuclear cells (PBMCs), taken before the second cycle of nivolumab. This TCR was sampled from a human donor with classical Hodgkin lymphoma. The J gene is TRBJ2-1, the V gene TRBV18; 8 nucleotides align to TRBD2. CDR3 nucleotide sequence: TGTGCCAGCTCACCACCCTCTAGCGGGCGTGGGAATGAGCAGTTCTTC. Translating gives CASSPPSSGRGNEQFF. Full variable domain (rest looked up from reference TRBV18 and TRBJ2-1): NAGVMQNPRHLVRRRGQEARLRCSPMKGHSHVYWYRQLPEEGLKFMVYLQKENIIDESGMPKERFSAEFPKEGPSILRIQQVVRGDSAAYFCASSPPSSGRGNEQFFGPGTRLTVL.